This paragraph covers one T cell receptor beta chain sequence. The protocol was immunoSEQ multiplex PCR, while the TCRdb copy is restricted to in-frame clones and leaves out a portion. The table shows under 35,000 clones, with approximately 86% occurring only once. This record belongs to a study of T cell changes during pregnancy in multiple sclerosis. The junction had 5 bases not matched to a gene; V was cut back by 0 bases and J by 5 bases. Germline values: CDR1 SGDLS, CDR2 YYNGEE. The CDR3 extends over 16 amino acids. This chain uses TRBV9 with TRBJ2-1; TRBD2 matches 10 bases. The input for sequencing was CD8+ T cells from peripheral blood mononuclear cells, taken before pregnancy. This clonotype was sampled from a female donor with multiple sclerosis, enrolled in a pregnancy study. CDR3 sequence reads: CASSVEGLAGDNEQFF. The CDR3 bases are TGTGCCAGCAGCGTAGAAGGTCTAGCGGGGGACAATGAGCAGTTCTTC.